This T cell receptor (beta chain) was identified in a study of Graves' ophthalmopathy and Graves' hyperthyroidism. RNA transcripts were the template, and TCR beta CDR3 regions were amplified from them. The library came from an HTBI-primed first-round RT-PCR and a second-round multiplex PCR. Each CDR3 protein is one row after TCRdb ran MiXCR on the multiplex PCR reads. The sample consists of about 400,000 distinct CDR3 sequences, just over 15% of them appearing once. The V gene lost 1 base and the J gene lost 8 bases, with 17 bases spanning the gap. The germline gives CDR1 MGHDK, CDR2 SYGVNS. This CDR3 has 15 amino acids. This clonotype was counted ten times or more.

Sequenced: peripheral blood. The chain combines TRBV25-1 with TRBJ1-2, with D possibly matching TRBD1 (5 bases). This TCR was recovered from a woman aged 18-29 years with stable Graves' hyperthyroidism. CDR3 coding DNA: TGTGCCAGCAGTGAATTCGACAGAGGGACCGGGGGCTACACCTTC. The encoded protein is CASSEFDRGTGGYTF.